This T cell receptor (beta chain) was profiled in a study of cytomegalovirus exposure and HLA in healthy donors. Overall study context: HLA-typed donors were the source of roughly 80 million unique TCRs held in an early data release.

Primers included in the PCR were 60 Vbeta and 13 Jbeta primers. The repertoire was sequenced with immunoSEQ multiplex PCR; TCRdb's copy has only in-frame clones and lacks some. The sample shows 110,000 or so clones, about 81% of them seen only once. Findings of the study overall: The study dropped some indistinguishable V segments, TRBV6-2 and TRBV6-3 among them. Rare TCR sequences dominated, though some public TCRs recurred in many donors. For TCR beta chains, V- and J-gene trimming was later linked to a missense DCLRE1C variant.

The germline gives CDR1 LGHNA, CDR2 YSLEER. The CDR3 runs 16 residues. Trimming removed 0 bases at V and 2 bases at J, with 11 bases between. To note about this clone: Its specificity is unknown.

Sample: PBMCs. The chain combines TRBV4-3 with TRBJ2-1, with D possibly being TRBD1 (6 bases). The sequence derives from a woman in her 40s in good health and CMV-seropositive. The CDR3 region is CASSQDPPGAYNEQFF. CDR3 coding DNA: TGCGCCAGCAGCCAAGACCCCCCAGGGGCCTACAATGAGCAGTTCTTC.